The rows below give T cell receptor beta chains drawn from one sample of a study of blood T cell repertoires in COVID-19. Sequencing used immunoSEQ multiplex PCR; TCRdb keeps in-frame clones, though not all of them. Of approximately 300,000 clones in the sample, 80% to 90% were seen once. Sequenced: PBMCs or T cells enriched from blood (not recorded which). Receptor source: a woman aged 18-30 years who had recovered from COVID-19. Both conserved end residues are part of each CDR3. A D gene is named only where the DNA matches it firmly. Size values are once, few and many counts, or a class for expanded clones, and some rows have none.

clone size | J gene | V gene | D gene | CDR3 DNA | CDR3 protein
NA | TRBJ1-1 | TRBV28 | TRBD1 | TGTGCCAGCAAGCACCGGGACAGACTAGACACTGAAGCTTTCTTT | CASKHRDRLDTEAFF
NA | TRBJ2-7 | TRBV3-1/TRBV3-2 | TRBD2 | TGTGCCAGCAGCCATTCACCCCACCGGGGGGAGAGCGAGCAGTACTTC | CASSHSPHRGESEQYF
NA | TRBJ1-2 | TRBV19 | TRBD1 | TGTGCCAGTAGTGTTTTTAACAGGGGGGCCTATGGCTACACCTTC | CASSVFNRGAYGYTF
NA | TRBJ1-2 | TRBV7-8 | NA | TGTGCCAGCAGCCCTCAGTTGGATCCTCCACCGGGTGGCTACACCTTC | CASSPQLDPPPGGYTF
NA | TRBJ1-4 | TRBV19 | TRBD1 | TGTGCCAGCCTCAAGGGACAGGGTAATGAAAAACTGTTTTTT | CASLKGQGNEKLFF
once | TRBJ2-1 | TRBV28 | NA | TGTGCCAGCAGTCTTTTAGCCAGCTCCTACAATGAGCAGTTCTTC | CASSLLASSYNEQFF
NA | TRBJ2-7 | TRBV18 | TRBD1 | TGTGCCAGCTCACCAGGGACAGGGACCTACGAGCAGTACTTC | CASSPGTGTYEQYF
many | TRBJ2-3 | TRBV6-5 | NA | TGTGCCAGCAGTTACCTACAGGCTCACACAGATACGCAGTATTTT | CASSYLQAHTDTQYF
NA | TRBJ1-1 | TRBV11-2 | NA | TGTGCCAGCAGCGCCCGCGGGCAGATTTTAATGAACACTGAAGCTTTCTTT | CASSARGQILMNTEAFF
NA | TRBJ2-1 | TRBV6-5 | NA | TGTGCCAGCAGTTCCCCGGGTGGGGGGTACAATGAGCAGTTCTTC | CASSSPGGGYNEQFF
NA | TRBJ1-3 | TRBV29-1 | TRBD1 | TGCAGCGTTGGGACAGGTGCTGGAAACACCATATATTTT | CSVGTGAGNTIYF
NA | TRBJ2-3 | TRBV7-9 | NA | TGTGCCAGCAGCCCCACAGGGAAAACGCAGTATTTT | CASSPTGKTQYF
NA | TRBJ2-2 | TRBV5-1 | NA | TGCGCCAGCAGCCTTTCCGGGTCCACCGGGGAGCTGTTTTTT | CASSLSGSTGELFF
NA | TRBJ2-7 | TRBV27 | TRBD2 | TGTGCCAGCAGTGGGACTAGCGGGAGGGCCGCTTGGGAGCAGTACTTC | CASSGTSGRAAWEQYF
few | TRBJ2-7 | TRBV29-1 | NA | TGCAGCGGCCGGGAGCCCGCAACCTACGAGCAGTACTTC | CSGREPATYEQYF
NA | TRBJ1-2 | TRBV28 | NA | TGTGCCAGCAGTCCCACGGGCAGCCGGGAATATGCCTACACCTTC | CASSPTGSREYAYTF
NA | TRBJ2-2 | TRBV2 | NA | TGTGCCAGCAGGTACAGGGTTGCGGGCACCGGGGAGCTGTTTTTT | CASRYRVAGTGELFF
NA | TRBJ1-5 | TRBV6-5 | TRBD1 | TGTGCCAGCAGAGGACAGGGAAGAAATCAGCCCCAGCATTTT | CASRGQGRNQPQHF
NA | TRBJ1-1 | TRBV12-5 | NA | TGTGCTAGTGGCCCAGGGTTGTTCCTCACTGAAGCTTTCTTT | CASGPGLFLTEAFF
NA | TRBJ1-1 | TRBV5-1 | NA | TGCGCCAGCAGCTTTGGCACGAACACTGAAGCTTTCTTT | CASSFGTNTEAFF
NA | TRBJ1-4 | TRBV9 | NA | TGTGCCAGCAGCGTAGTCGGGGTGGCCCGAGAAAAACTGTTTTTT | CASSVVGVAREKLFF
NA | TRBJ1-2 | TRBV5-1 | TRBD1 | TGCGCCAGCAGCCCCGGACAGGCGGGCTACACCTTC | CASSPGQAGYTF
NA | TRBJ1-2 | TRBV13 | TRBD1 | TGTGCCAGCAGCTGGCAGGGGGAGCACTATGGCTACACCTTC | CASSWQGEHYGYTF
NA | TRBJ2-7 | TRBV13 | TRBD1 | TGTGCCAGCAGCCCCGGGACAGGGCCCTCCTACGAGCAGTACTTC | CASSPGTGPSYEQYF
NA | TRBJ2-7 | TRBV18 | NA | TGTGCCAGCTCACCTGTGACGGACTACTACGAGCAGTACTTC | CASSPVTDYYEQYF
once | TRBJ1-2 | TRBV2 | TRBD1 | TGTGCCAGCACGGGGGCCGGGACAGGGGGCTTCTATGGCTACACCTTC | CASTGAGTGGFYGYTF
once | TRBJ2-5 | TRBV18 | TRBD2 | TGTGCCAGCTCACCGGGACTAGCGGGGCTACAAGAGACCCAGTACTTC | CASSPGLAGLQETQYF
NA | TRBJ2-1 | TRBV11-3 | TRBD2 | TGTGCCAGCAGCAGTAGCGGGACAACCCGCAATGAGCAGTTCTTC | CASSSSGTTRNEQFF
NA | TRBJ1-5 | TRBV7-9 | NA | TGTGCCAGCAGCTTAGGAGATACAGGGACTCAGCCCCAGCATTTT | CASSLGDTGTQPQHF
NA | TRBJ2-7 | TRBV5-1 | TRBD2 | TGCGCCAGCAGCCCGTCTAGCGGGAGCTCCTACGAGCAGTACTTC | CASSPSSGSSYEQYF
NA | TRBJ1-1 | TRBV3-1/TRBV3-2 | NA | TGTGCCAGCAGCCAAGATCTCGTGACTGTCGGTGAAGCTTTCTTT | CASSQDLVTVGEAFF
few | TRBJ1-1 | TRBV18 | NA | TGTGCCAGCTCATTCTCAGGTTCGAACACTGAAGCTTTCTTT | CASSFSGSNTEAFF
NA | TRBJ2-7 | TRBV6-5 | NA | TGTGCCAGCGGAGGGCAACTTACGTGGCACTTC | CASGGQLTWHF
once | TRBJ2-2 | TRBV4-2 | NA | TGTGCCAGCAGCCTTACGAGTACCGGGGAGCTGTTTTTT | CASSLTSTGELFF
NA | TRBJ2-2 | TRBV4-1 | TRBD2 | TGCGCCAGCAGCCACTCCGGAGCGGGACGGTCCACCGGGGAGCTGTTTTTT | CASSHSGAGRSTGELFF
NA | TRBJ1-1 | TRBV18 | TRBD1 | TGTGCCAGCTCACCCCGGGACAGGGCCACTGAAGCTTTCTTT | CASSPRDRATEAFF
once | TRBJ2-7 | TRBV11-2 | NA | TGTGCCAGCAGCTTAGATTTAATTTTGAGGGTCCCCTACGAGCAGTACTTC | CASSLDLILRVPYEQYF
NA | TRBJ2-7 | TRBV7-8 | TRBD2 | TGTGCCAGCAGGACCAGCGGGGCCTCCTACGAGCAGTACTTC | CASRTSGASYEQYF
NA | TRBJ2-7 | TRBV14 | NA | TGTGCCAGCAGCCAAGACCGCTGGCCTCTGGGAGGAACGGAGCAGTACTTC | CASSQDRWPLGGTEQYF
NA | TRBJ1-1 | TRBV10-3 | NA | TGTGCCATCAGTGAAAAGGCCAGGGGCGACACTGAAGCTTTCTTT | CAISEKARGDTEAFF
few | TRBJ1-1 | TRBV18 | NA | TGTGCCAGCTCACCAGCGGCTCAAGTTGAAGCTTTCTTT | CASSPAAQVEAFF
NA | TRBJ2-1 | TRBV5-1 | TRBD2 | TGCGCCAGCAGCGTCCCCGGGACAGGGATCCTAGCGGGGGGAATTGCCTCCTACAATGAGCAGTTCTTC | CASSVPGTGILAGGIASYNEQFF
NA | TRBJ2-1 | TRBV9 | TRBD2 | TGTGCCAGCGGGACTAGAGTAGATGAGCAGTTCTTC | CASGTRVDEQFF
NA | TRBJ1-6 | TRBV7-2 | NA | TGTGCCAGCAGCTTATTAATCCAGGGATCACCCCTCCACTTT | CASSLLIQGSPLHF
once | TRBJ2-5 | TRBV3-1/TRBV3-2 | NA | TGTGCCAGCAGCCAACCCACCGGGGAGACCCAGTACTTC | CASSQPTGETQYF
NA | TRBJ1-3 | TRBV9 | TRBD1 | TGTGCCAGCAGCACGTGGGACAGTGGAAACACCATATATTTT | CASSTWDSGNTIYF
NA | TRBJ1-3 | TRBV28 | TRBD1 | TGTGCCAGCAGTTCGACCCCCGGGACAGGGGGCCAACATGAGGGAAACACCATATATTTT | CASSSTPGTGGQHEGNTIYF
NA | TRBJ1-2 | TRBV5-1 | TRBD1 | TGCGCCAGCGGCCGGGACAGAAATGGCTACACCTTC | CASGRDRNGYTF
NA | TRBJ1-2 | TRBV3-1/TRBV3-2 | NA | TGTGCCAGCAGCCAAGACAGGGAGACAGGATTTGATGGCTACACCTTC | CASSQDRETGFDGYTF
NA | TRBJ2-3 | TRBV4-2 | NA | TGTGCCAGCAGCCCCCGGAGCGGGGATACGCAGTATTTT | CASSPRSGDTQYF
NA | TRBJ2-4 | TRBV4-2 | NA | TGTGCCAGCAGCTTCACCGGGGTCGGTATTAACATTCAGTACTTC | CASSFTGVGINIQYF
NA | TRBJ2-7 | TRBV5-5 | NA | TGTGCCAGCAGCTGGGGCAATCCCTACGAGCAGTACTTC | CASSWGNPYEQYF
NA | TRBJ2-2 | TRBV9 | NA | TGTGCCAGCAGCGTAGGAGGGACCGGGGAGCTGTTTTTT | CASSVGGTGELFF
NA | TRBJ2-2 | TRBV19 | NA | TGTGCCACCTCCTATAACCTACGAGGGGGTGGCCGGACCGGGGAGCTGTTTTTT | CATSYNLRGGGRTGELFF
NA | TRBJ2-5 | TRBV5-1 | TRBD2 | TGCGCCAGCAGCTCCCTGGGGACTAGCGAAGAGACCCAGTACTTC | CASSSLGTSEETQYF
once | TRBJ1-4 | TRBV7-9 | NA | TGTGCCAGCAGCTTAGGCGGGACGGATGAAAAACTGTTTTTT | CASSLGGTDEKLFF
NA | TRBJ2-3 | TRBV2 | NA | TGTGCCAGCAGTGAAATAAGCGATACGCAGTATTTT | CASSEISDTQYF
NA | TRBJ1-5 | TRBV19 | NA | TGTGCCAGTAGTATAGGACGGAGCCAAAATCAGCCCCAGCATTTT | CASSIGRSQNQPQHF